Below, 2 T cell receptor beta chains from the same sample are listed, as sequenced in a study of control samples from healthy donors and cancer patients. The assay was immunoSEQ multiplex PCR, and TCRdb's table has in-frame clones only and misses some. The table shows 160,000 or so clones, with approximately 96% occurring only once. Sequenced sample: blood. The origin of the receptors is a woman aged 35 to 49 in good health.

The chain couples TRBV5-1 to TRBJ1-1, with D perhaps TRBD1 (5 bases). The length of the CDR3 is 17 residues. Germline V gene data show CDR1 as SGHRS and CDR2 as YFSETQ. The V and J ends lost 2 bases and 0 bases respectively, with 17 bases between them. CDR3 in DNA: TGCGCCAGCAGCTTAATGGGGGGACCGACAGTGAACACTGAAGCTTTCTTT. Translated, it gives CASSLMGGPTVNTEAFF.

The V call is TRBV6-5, the J call TRBJ1-5, with TRBD1 matching 12 bases. The CDR3 sequence is 16 residues long. Germline CDR1 is MNHEY and CDR2 is SVGAGI. V was clipped by 4 bases and J by 5 bases; unmatched bases: 6. CDR3 coding DNA: TGTGCCAGCAGTTCTTCAAGGGACAGGGGGCATCAGCCCCAGCATTTT. This encodes CASSSSRDRGHQPQHF.